This T cell receptor beta chain was identified during a study of T cell changes during pregnancy in multiple sclerosis (dated by TCRdb to the late 2010s). About the study as a whole: In women with multiple sclerosis, the researchers looked at how the T cell repertoire shifted as pregnancy progressed.

Notes on this clone: There is no known antigen for this receptor. Base qualities are not recorded, but no much larger clone differs from it by a single base.

In the germline V gene (reference sequence), CDR1 corresponds to MNHEY and CDR2 to SMNVEV. The CDR3, from cysteine to phenylalanine, totals 14 residues. Left in the record is the CDR3 DNA by itself, 42 bases read in frame from the first base. The germline V end is reduced by 1 base and the J end by 5 bases; junction bases left unmatched: 4. Libraries were built with the immunoSEQ multiplex PCR assay. TCRdb provides this immuneACCESS table in a form limited to in-frame rearrangements. Some clones are lacking; in checked studies, under half of them reflect an unresolved V gene, and why the rest are absent is not known. The sample table lists about 73,000 clones, roughly 90% of them with a count of one. Around a tenth of the sample lies in the top ten.

The specimen was peripheral blood, collected after pregnancy. The sequence derives from a female donor in good health, enrolled as a control in a pregnancy study. The chain couples TRBV27 to TRBJ2-5; 7 of the junction bases match TRBD2. For the CDR3, the sequence is CASSLFREGETQYF. In nucleotide form, the sequence is TGTGCCAGCAGTTTATTCAGGGAGGGCGAGACCCAGTACTTC.